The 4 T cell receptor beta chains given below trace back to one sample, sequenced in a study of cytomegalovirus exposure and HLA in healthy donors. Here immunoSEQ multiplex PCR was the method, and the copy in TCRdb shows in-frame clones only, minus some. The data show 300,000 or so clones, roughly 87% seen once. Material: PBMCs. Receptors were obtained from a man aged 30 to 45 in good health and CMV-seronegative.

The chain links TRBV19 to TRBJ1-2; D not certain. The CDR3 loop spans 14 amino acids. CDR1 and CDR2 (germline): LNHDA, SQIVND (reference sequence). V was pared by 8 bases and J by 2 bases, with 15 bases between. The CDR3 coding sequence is TGTGCCAGTGCTCGAGGAGGTGCAAACTATGGCTACACCTTC. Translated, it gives CASARGGANYGYTF.

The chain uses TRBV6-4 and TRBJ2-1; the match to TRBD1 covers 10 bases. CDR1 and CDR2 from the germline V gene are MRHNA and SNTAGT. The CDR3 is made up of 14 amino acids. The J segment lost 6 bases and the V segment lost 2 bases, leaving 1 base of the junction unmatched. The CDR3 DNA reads TGTGCCAGCAGTGACGGACAGGGGGGCAATGAGCAGTTCTTC. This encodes CASSDGQGGNEQFF.

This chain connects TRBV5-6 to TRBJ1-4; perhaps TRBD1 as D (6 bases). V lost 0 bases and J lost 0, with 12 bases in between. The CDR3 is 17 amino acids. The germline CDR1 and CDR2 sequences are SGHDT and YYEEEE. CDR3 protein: CASSLAQGEATNEKLFF. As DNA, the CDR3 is TGTGCCAGCAGCTTGGCACAGGGAGAAGCAACTAATGAAAAACTGTTTTTT.

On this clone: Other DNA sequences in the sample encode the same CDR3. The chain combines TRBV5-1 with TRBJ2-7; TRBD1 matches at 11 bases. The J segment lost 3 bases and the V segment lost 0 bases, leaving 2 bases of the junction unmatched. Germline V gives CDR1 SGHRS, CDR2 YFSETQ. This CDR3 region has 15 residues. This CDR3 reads CASSLAGTGGYEQYF. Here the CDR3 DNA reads TGCGCCAGCAGCTTGGCTGGGACAGGGGGCTACGAGCAGTACTTC. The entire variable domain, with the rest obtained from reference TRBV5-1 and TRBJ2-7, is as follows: KAGVTQTPRYLIKTRGQQVTLSCSPISGHRSVSWYQQTPGQGLQFLFEYFSETQRNKGNFPGRFSGRQFSNSRSEMNVSTLELGDSALYLCASSLAGTGGYEQYFGPGTRLTVT.